The sequence of this TCR beta chain was determined in a study of cytomegalovirus exposure and HLA in healthy donors. Study background: A subsequent analysis reported that the 120 validation repertoires were produced on the same platform that had also been used for the roughly 670 first-cohort repertoires.

Notes on the study in general: For cytomegalovirus status, the classifier reportedly gave diagnoses with high specificity and sensitivity. It was confirmed in vitro that a few of the CMV-associated chains were specific for CMV antigens. Among TCR beta chains, those listed as cytomegalovirus-associated numbered approximately 150.

CDR1 and CDR2 (germline): LNHNV, YYDKDF (reference sequence). V was pared by 4 bases and J by 8 bases, with 19 bases between. The CDR3 consists of 15 residues. Sequencing was performed with immunoSEQ multiplex PCR; in TCRdb, only in-frame clones are kept and a portion is missing. The top ten clones hold around 1.2% of a sample with 100,000 to 150,000 clones, 89% of them seen once. Notes on this clone: What it binds is unknown.

The source material was PBMCs. The sequence was obtained from a woman aged 18-29 years in good health and CMV-seronegative. J is TRBJ2-3 and V is TRBV15, with D perhaps TRBD2 (6 bases). The CDR3 bases are TGTGCCACCAGCATCCGGGACCCGAAAGCGGGTACGCAGTATTTT. Its protein is CATSIRDPKAGTQYF.